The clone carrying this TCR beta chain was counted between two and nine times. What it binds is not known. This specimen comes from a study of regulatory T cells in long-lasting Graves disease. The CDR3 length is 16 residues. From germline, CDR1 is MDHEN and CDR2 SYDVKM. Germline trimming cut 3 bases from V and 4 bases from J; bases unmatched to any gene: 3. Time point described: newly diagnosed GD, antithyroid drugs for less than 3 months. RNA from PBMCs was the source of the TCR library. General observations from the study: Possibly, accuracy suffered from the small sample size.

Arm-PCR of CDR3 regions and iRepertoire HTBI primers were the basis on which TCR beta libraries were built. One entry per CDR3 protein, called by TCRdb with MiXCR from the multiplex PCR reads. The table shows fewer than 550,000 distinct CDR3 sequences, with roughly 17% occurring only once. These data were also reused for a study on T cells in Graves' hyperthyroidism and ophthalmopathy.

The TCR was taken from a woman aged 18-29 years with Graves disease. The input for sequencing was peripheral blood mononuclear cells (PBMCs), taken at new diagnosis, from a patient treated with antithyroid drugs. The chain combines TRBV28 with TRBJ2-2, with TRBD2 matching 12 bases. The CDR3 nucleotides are TGTGCCAGCAGTTTCCTGGGACTAGCGGGCACCGGGGAGCTGTTTTTT. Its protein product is CASSFLGLAGTGELFF.